A selection of T cell receptor beta chains follows, all from one sample in a study of OX40 agonist ivuxolimab in advanced cancers. This table comes from immunoSEQ multiplex PCR, and its TCRdb copy is limited to in-frame clones, with some not included. This sample carries 40,000 to 60,000 clones, over 75% of them seen once, and the ten largest clones take over 6.5%. The sample in question was CD4+ or CD8+ T cells sorted from blood, obtained in a trial of the OX40 agonist ivuxolimab. The receptors derive from an adult with an advanced solid tumor such as melanoma, head and neck, liver or kidney cancer. CDR3s include the opening cysteine and the closing phenylalanine or tryptophan. A D gene is named only where the DNA matches it firmly. A clone size is listed for some rows: how often the clone was seen (once, few, many), or a class if it is expanded.

TRBJ2-7 | . | TRBV9 | . | CASSVATGYEQYF | TGTGCCAGCAGCGTAGCTACTGGTTACGAGCAGTACTTC
TRBJ1-6 | once | TRBV5-6 | TRBD1 | CASSPRNRGSSPLHF | TGTGCCAGCAGCCCAAGGAACAGGGGAAGTTCACCCCTCCACTTT
TRBJ1-5 | once | TRBV29-1 | . | CSVDAGYNQPQHF | TGCAGCGTTGACGCAGGCTATAATCAGCCCCAGCATTTT
TRBJ2-2 | . | TRBV18 | . | CASSPRRDGLNTGELFF | TGTGCCAGCTCTCCGCGCCGGGACGGATTAAACACCGGGGAGCTGTTTTTT
TRBJ2-1 | . | TRBV19 | . | CASSISRSYNEQFF | TGTGCCAGTAGTATAAGCCGTTCCTACAATGAGCAGTTCTTC
TRBJ2-1 | . | TRBV30 | TRBD1 | CAYQGRTGSYNEQFF | TGTGCCTACCAAGGCCGGACAGGCTCCTACAATGAGCAGTTCTTC
TRBJ1-1 | . | TRBV19 | . | CASTYGNTEAFF | TGTGCCAGTACTTACGGGAACACTGAAGCTTTCTTT
TRBJ1-2 | . | TRBV30 | TRBD1 | CAWSANRGIGGYTF | TGTGCCTGGAGTGCTAACAGGGGCATAGGTGGCTACACCTTC
TRBJ2-5 | . | TRBV5-4 | . | CASSENRWQETQYF | TGTGCCAGCAGCGAAAATCGATGGCAAGAGACCCAGTACTTC
TRBJ2-7 | once | TRBV19 | . | CASSTSSGYEQYF | TGTGCCAGTAGTACTTCGTCGGGGTACGAGCAGTACTTC
TRBJ2-7 | . | TRBV6-6 | . | CASSYQSSYEQYF | TGTGCCAGCAGTTACCAGTCCTCCTACGAGCAGTACTTC
TRBJ2-2 | . | TRBV11-2 | . | CASSRSTDLGGNTGELFF | TGTGCCAGCAGCCGAAGTACGGATCTGGGCGGTAACACCGGGGAGCTGTTTTTT
TRBJ1-4 | . | TRBV5-4 | TRBD1 | CASSLGPGQDEKLFF | TGTGCCAGCAGCTTGGGACCGGGACAGGATGAAAAACTGTTTTTT
TRBJ1-5 | . | TRBV18 | . | CASSGGEDQPQHF | TGTGCCAGCTCGGGGGGGGAAGATCAGCCCCAGCATTTT
TRBJ1-2 | once | TRBV5-1 | . | CASSLQGLANYGYTF | TGCGCCAGCAGCTTGCAGGGGTTAGCTAACTATGGCTACACCTTC
TRBJ1-5 | medium-sized | TRBV7-2 | TRBD1 | CASSFVTGEQPQHF | TGTGCCAGCAGCTTCGTGACAGGGGAGCAGCCCCAGCATTTT
TRBJ1-2 | . | TRBV28 | . | CASSLQGGYGYTF | TGTGCCAGCAGTTTGCAGGGAGGCTATGGCTACACCTTC
TRBJ2-2 | . | TRBV6-1 | TRBD2 | CASSVLGQGGNGELFF | TGTGCCAGCAGTGTCCTGGGGCAGGGAGGGAACGGGGAGCTGTTTTTT
TRBJ2-7 | medium-sized | TRBV6-1 | TRBD1 | CASSTSGGISYEQYF | TGTGCCAGCAGTACCTCAGGGGGTATCTCCTACGAGCAGTACTTC
TRBJ2-5 | . | TRBV4-3 | TRBD1 | CASSHPKTGLEETQYF | TGCGCCAGCAGCCACCCTAAGACAGGGCTTGAAGAGACCCAGTACTTC
TRBJ1-5 | . | TRBV19 | . | CASTSVDGQPQHF | TGTGCCAGTACCTCCGTCGACGGACAGCCCCAGCATTTT
TRBJ2-3 | . | TRBV2 | TRBD2 | CASSRSGRLSDTQYF | TGTGCCAGCAGCCGCAGCGGGAGGTTGTCAGATACGCAGTATTTT
TRBJ2-7 | medium-sized | TRBV7-6 | . | CASSLSEGAIEQYF | TGTGCCAGCAGCTTGTCGGAAGGGGCTATTGAGCAGTACTTC
TRBJ2-6 | once | TRBV30 | . | CAWSPVGVPGANVLTF | TGTGCCTGGAGCCCCGTGGGGGTGCCCGGGGCCAACGTCCTGACTTTC
TRBJ2-5 | . | TRBV5-6 | . | CASRGSRQAWGETQYF | TGTGCCAGCAGGGGTTCGAGACAGGCTTGGGGAGAGACCCAGTACTTC
TRBJ1-3 | once | TRBV6-4 | . | CARQTLKYF | TGTGCCAGACAGACCTTAAAATATTTT
TRBJ1-6 | once | TRBV4-1 | TRBD1 | CASTLMRGLNSPLHF | TGCGCCAGCACCCTTATGAGGGGGCTGAATTCACCCCTCCACTTT
TRBJ1-2 | . | TRBV9 | . | CASSLEGHVYGYTF | TGTGCCAGCAGCCTTGAGGGACACGTCTATGGCTACACCTTC
TRBJ2-5 | . | TRBV27 | TRBD1 | CASSSNPGTAQETQYF | TGTGCCAGCAGTTCAAATCCGGGGACAGCGCAAGAGACCCAGTACTTC
TRBJ1-5 | . | TRBV5-6 | . | CASSLGLNNQPQHF | TGTGCCAGCAGCTTGGGACTGAATAATCAGCCCCAGCATTTT
TRBJ1-1 | . | TRBV2 | . | CASSGGPNTEAFF | TGTGCCAGCAGCGGCGGGCCGAACACTGAAGCTTTCTTT
TRBJ2-5 | . | TRBV9 | . | CASSASGVTETQYF | TGTGCCAGCAGCGCCTCAGGGGTGACGGAGACCCAGTACTTC
TRBJ2-1 | . | TRBV28 | . | CASRRSSYNEQFF | TGTGCCAGCAGACGGTCGTCCTACAATGAGCAGTTCTTC
TRBJ2-5 | . | TRBV19 | . | CASSPVLTGETQYF | TGTGCCAGTAGTCCCGTCCTTACTGGGGAGACCCAGTACTTC
TRBJ2-1 | . | TRBV5-1 | . | CASSYVGGRAYNEQFF | TGCGCCAGCAGCTACGTGGGAGGCCGAGCCTACAATGAGCAGTTCTTC
TRBJ1-2 | . | TRBV4-2 | TRBD1 | CASSHRDRANYGYTF | TGTGCCAGCAGCCATAGGGACAGAGCTAACTATGGCTACACCTTC
TRBJ1-1 | few | TRBV6-5 | TRBD1 | CASSTLTGGTTEAFF | TGTGCCAGCAGTACACTTACAGGGGGCACCACTGAAGCTTTCTTT
TRBJ2-3 | . | TRBV9 | . | CASSPSGEDTQYF | TGTGCCAGCAGCCCCTCGGGGGAGGATACGCAGTATTTT
TRBJ2-1 | . | TRBV27 | . | CASKDGIRYEQFF | TGTGCCAGCAAAGATGGGATACGGTATGAGCAGTTCTTC
TRBJ2-5 | . | TRBV5-1 | TRBD1 | CASSLGGQGALETQYF | TGCGCCAGCAGCTTAGGGGGACAGGGGGCATTAGAGACCCAGTACTTC
TRBJ2-1 | once | TRBV11-2 | . | CASSYLGNEQFF | TGTGCCAGCAGCTATTTGGGCAATGAGCAGTTCTTC
TRBJ2-6 | . | TRBV5-6 | . | CASRSQRSSGANVLTF | TGTGCCAGCAGATCCCAACGATCCTCTGGGGCCAACGTCCTGACTTTC
TRBJ2-1 | . | TRBV5-4 | . | CASSLSLADEQFF | TGTGCCAGCAGCTTGAGCCTAGCCGATGAGCAGTTCTTC
TRBJ2-4 | . | TRBV5-4 | . | CASSLESQGPPKNIQYF | TGTGCCAGCAGCTTGGAGTCACAGGGTCCTCCCAAAAACATTCAGTACTTC
TRBJ2-1 | . | TRBV10-1 | . | CASSGKNPGVDEQFF | TGCGCCAGCAGTGGAAAGAATCCCGGAGTGGATGAGCAGTTCTTC
TRBJ2-3 | . | TRBV19 | TRBD2 | CASSSGLAGGSDTQYF | TGTGCCAGTAGTTCGGGACTAGCGGGAGGATCAGATACGCAGTATTTT